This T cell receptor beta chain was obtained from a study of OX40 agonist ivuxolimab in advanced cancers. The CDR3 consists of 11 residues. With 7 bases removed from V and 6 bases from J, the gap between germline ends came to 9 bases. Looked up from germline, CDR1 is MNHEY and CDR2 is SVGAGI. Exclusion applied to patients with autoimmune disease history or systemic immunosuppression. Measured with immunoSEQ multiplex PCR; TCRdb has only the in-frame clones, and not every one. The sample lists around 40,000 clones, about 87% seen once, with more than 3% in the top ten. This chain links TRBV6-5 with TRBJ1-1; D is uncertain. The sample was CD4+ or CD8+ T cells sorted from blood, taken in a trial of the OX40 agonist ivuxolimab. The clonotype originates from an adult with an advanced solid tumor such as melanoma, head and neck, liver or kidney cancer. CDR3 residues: CASISVSEAFF. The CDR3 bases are TGTGCCAGCATTTCTGTTTCTGAAGCTTTCTTT.